The 29 T cell receptor beta chains in this list originate from one sample, sequenced in a study of PD-1 blockade in classical Hodgkin lymphoma. Only in-frame clones appear in the TCRdb table, and some are missing; sequencing was by immunoSEQ multiplex PCR. Here the sample spans approximately 20,000 clones, around 89% being singletons. Specified time point: cycle 4 day 1 (C4D1), after 5 to 7 weeks of nivolumab. All patients experienced relapse after autologous stem cell transplantation, and brentuximab vedotin exposure was variable. Magnetic negative selection, applied to thawed PBMCs, was used to isolate the CD8+ T cells. The sequencing here drew on CD8+ T cells from blood, taken before the fourth cycle of nivolumab. Receptor source: a human donor with classical Hodgkin lymphoma.

The chain employs TRBV7-9 and TRBJ2-5; perhaps TRBD1 as D (5 bases). The V end lost 4 bases, the J end lost 1 base, and 16 bases lay between the germline ends. Germline loops: CDR1 SEHNR, CDR2 FQNEAQ (reference sequence). The CDR3 spans 16 residues. CDR3 DNA: TGTGCCAGCAGCTCCGAGCCCTCGACAGCCCAAGAGACCCAGTACTTC. It codes for CASSSEPSTAQETQYF.

The chain recombines TRBV27 with TRBJ1-1, with D possibly matching TRBD1 (6 bases). V was pared by 5 bases and J by 0 bases, with 19 bases between. Germline V gene lookup returns CDR1 MNHEY and CDR2 SMNVEV (reference sequence). The CDR3 runs 17 residues. The CDR3 nucleotides are TGTGCCAGCAGTGCCTACAGGGTTGAGCTGGTGAACACTGAAGCTTTCTTT. Its protein product is CASSAYRVELVNTEAFF.

The V and J genes are TRBV7-9 and TRBJ2-7, with D perhaps matching TRBD1 or TRBD2 (5 bases each). Germline CDR1 reads SEHNR; CDR2 reads FQNEAQ (reference sequence). Deletions cut 2 bases from V and 1 base from J, with 15 bases between. There are 16 residues in the CDR3. The CDR3 loop reads CASSLWDRSSSYEQYF. The CDR3 DNA reads TGTGCCAGCAGCTTATGGGACCGCTCCTCTTCCTACGAGCAGTACTTC.

The chain employs TRBV28 and TRBJ2-7; tentatively, D is TRBD1 (7 bases). Trimming took off 3 bases at V and 5 bases at J, with 14 bases between the two ends. The CDR3 extends over 14 amino acids. Looked up from germline, CDR1 is MDHEN and CDR2 is SYDVKM. CDR3 residues: CASSFPEGADEQYF. CDR3 coding DNA: TGTGCCAGCAGTTTTCCGGAGGGGGCGGACGAGCAGTACTTC.

The chain employs TRBV9 and TRBJ2-1; TRBD1 might be the D (5 bases). Trimming took off 2 bases at V and 4 bases at J, with 10 bases between the two ends. This CDR3 spans 14 amino acids. Germline CDR1 reads SGDLS; CDR2 reads YYNGEE. DNA of the CDR3: TGTGCCAGCAGCGTGTGGGGCGAATACAATGAGCAGTTCTTC. Protein: CASSVWGEYNEQFF.

This clone was seen only once. The rearrangement uses TRBV6-1 and TRBJ1-1; D is uncertain. V was shortened by 0 bases and J by 9 bases, with 17 bases between the two germline ends. The V gene's germline CDR1 is MNHNS and CDR2 SASEGT. The CDR3 length is 15 residues. In nucleotides, the CDR3 is TGTGCCAGCAGTGAAGCGAGAGGGTTGACGGCCAAAGCTTTCTTT. Encoded protein: CASSEARGLTAKAFF.

The chain combines TRBV5-4 with TRBJ2-3, with a weak D call TRBD2 (6 bases). Germline loops: CDR1 SGHNT, CDR2 YYREEE (reference sequence). V dropped 4 bases and J dropped 2 bases, with 20 bases sitting between them. The CDR3 loop spans 17 amino acids. For the CDR3, the DNA is TGTGCCAGCAGCCCTCCTAGCGAGACCCAGATCACAGATACGCAGTATTTT. The encoded protein is CASSPPSETQITDTQYF.

This clone was detected only a few times. The chain is built from TRBV27 and TRBJ1-2; the D gene is possibly TRBD1 (5 bases). The CDR3 spans 13 residues. Germline V gives CDR1 MNHEY, CDR2 SMNVEV (reference sequence). Trimming pared 5 bases from V and 7 bases from J, leaving 14 bases between. This chain's CDR3 is CASSPPGHRGYTF. Written as DNA, the CDR3 is TGTGCCAGCAGTCCACCCGGACATCGTGGCTACACCTTC.

The chain joins TRBV7-9 to TRBJ2-5; 14 bases agree with TRBD2. The J call may not be correct, given that the DNA end is closer to TRBJ2-7. CDR3 length: 19 residues. The germline gives CDR1 SEHNR, CDR2 FQNEAQ (reference sequence). The DNA for the CDR3 is TGTGCCAGCAGCGCGTCCCGACCCGGGACTAGCGGGAGTAGGTACGAGCAGTACTTC. It translates to CASSASRPGTSGSRYEQYF.

This chain uses TRBV18 with TRBJ1-2, with no clear D. CDR3 length: 14 amino acids. CDR1 is KGHSH and CDR2 is LQKENI in the germline V gene. Between the trimmed V and J ends, which lost 4 bases and 4 bases, there was a span of 13 bases. The CDR3 coding sequence is TGTGCCAGCTCACTGACGGACTATGGCTATGGCTACACCTTC. It specifies CASSLTDYGYGYTF.

The V and J genes are TRBV5-1 and TRBJ2-7; TRBD1 agrees at 7 bases. The CDR3 is 14 amino acids. Trimming took 4 bases from V and 2 from J; bases not matched to a gene: 6. Germline values: CDR1 SGHRS, CDR2 YFSETQ. CDR3 in DNA: TGCGCCAGCAGCCTTCGACAGGGACCCTACGAGCAGTACTTC. Translating it yields CASSLRQGPYEQYF.

This clone was seen a few times. This chain links TRBV5-8 with TRBJ1-3; TRBD1 agrees at 7 bases. This CDR3 is built from 14 residues. Germline CDR1 reads SGHTS; CDR2 reads YDEGEE. Germline trimming cut 5 bases from V and 2 bases from J; bases unmatched to any gene: 4. CDR3 coding DNA: TGTGCCAGCAGAATCGACAGGGCTGGAAACACCATATATTTT. Protein sequence: CASRIDRAGNTIYF.

The chain employs TRBV7-9 and TRBJ1-4; maybe TRBD1 (5 bases). The CDR3 sequence is 17 residues long. Trimming removed 5 bases from V and 4 bases from J, with 20 bases in between. Germline V gene lookup returns CDR1 SEHNR and CDR2 FQNEAQ (reference sequence). The CDR3 DNA follows: TGTGCCAGCAGCCTCTTGGGGGGACGTGAGGATAATGAAAAACTGTTTTTT. It codes for CASSLLGGREDNEKLFF.

The chain carries TRBV27 and TRBJ2-5; D perhaps matches TRBD2 (6 bases). Looked up from germline, CDR1 is MNHEY and CDR2 is SMNVEV (reference sequence). V lost 6 bases and J 5 bases, leaving 19 bases between the germline ends. There are 15 residues in the CDR3. The CDR3 nucleotides are TGTGCCAGCAGCCCTGGGGGGTGGGCCGGTGAGACCCAGTACTTC. Translation gives CASSPGGWAGETQYF.

The chain couples TRBV19 to TRBJ2-7; 11 bases are shared with TRBD2. The CDR3 is 18 residues long. From germline, CDR1 is LNHDA and CDR2 SQIVND (reference sequence). Trimming removed 6 bases from V and 2 bases from J; junction bases left unmatched: 15. This chain's CDR3 is CASRPPRSRLAGTYEQYF. The CDR3 nucleotides are TGTGCCAGTAGGCCCCCCCGTTCCCGACTAGCGGGAACCTACGAGCAGTACTTC. The variable domain in full, with the rest retrieved from reference TRBV19 and TRBJ2-7, is DGGITQSPKYLFRKEGQNVTLSCEQNLNHDAMYWYRQDPGQGLRLIYYSQIVNDFQKGDIAEGYSVSREKKESFPLTVTSAQKNPTAFYLCASRPPRSRLAGTYEQYFGPGTRLTVT.

The V and J genes are TRBV19 and TRBJ1-1; TRBD1 aligns across 7 bases. Unmatched junction bases numbered 6, after V lost 7 bases and J lost 1 base. Germline V lookup: CDR1 LNHDA, CDR2 SQIVND (reference sequence). This CDR3 is built from 14 residues. The DNA for the CDR3 is TGTGCCAGTATAAGGGGGCTAGGGAACACTGAAGCTTTCTTT. The encoded protein is CASIRGLGNTEAFF.

The table lists this clone with a few counts. The chain carries TRBV4-1 and TRBJ1-2; no clear D. V was cut by 1 base and J by 5 bases, with 17 bases left in between. Germline V gives CDR1 MGHRA, CDR2 YSYEKL. CDR3 length equals 16 residues. Written as DNA, the CDR3 is TGCGCCAGCAGCCAAGCTGACCGAGGCCTTCAATATGGCTACACCTTC. This gives the protein CASSQADRGLQYGYTF.

The table lists this clone with a few counts. This chain links TRBV7-9 with TRBJ2-7; D uncertain. CDR3 size: 11 residues. Germline lookup yields CDR1 SEHNR and CDR2 FQNEAQ (reference sequence). The V end lost 1 base, the J end lost 7 bases, and 5 bases lay between the germline ends. CDR3 DNA: TGTGCCAGCAGCTTAGGCCCTGAGCAGTACTTC. Its protein is CASSLGPEQYF.

This chain links TRBV9 with TRBJ2-1, with 7 bases matching TRBD1. Per germline, CDR1 SGDLS and CDR2 YYNGEE. J was trimmed by 4 bases and V by 0 bases; bases with no gene match: 7. CDR3 length: 16 residues. The CDR3 is CASSVDRDSGYNEQFF. CDR3 sequence (DNA): TGTGCCAGCAGCGTAGACCGGGACAGTGGATACAATGAGCAGTTCTTC.

The chain uses TRBV19 and TRBJ1-1; D uncertain. Trimming cost V 7 bases and J 6 bases, with 18 bases left between them. Germline CDR1 is LNHDA and CDR2 is SQIVND (reference sequence). CDR3 length: 14 amino acids. CDR3 sequence: CASTMEVAISEAFF. CDR3 nucleotide sequence: TGTGCCAGTACCATGGAGGTGGCCATCTCTGAAGCTTTCTTT. The full variable domain, in which reference TRBV19 and TRBJ1-1 provide the parts outside the CDR3, is DGGITQSPKYLFRKEGQNVTLSCEQNLNHDAMYWYRQDPGQGLRLIYYSQIVNDFQKGDIAEGYSVSREKKESFPLTVTSAQKNPTAFYLCASTMEVAISEAFFGQGTRLTVV.

V is TRBV28 and J is TRBJ1-5, with D unresolved. Trimming left V 3 bases short and J 6 bases short, with 9 bases between. The germline V gene has CDR1 MDHEN and CDR2 SYDVKM. The CDR3 covers 13 residues. The CDR3 here is CASSLGITQPQHF. The CDR3 DNA reads TGTGCCAGCAGTTTGGGGATAACTCAGCCCCAGCATTTT.

The chain uses TRBV2 and TRBJ2-7; D perhaps matches TRBD1 (5 bases). Germline lookup yields CDR1 SNHLY and CDR2 FYNNEI. The CDR3 has 10 amino acids. V was shortened by 2 bases and J by 11 bases, with 7 bases between the two germline ends. CDR3 DNA: TGTGCCAGCAGTGAATCAGGGAAGTACTTC. Its protein product is CASSESGKYF.

The chain recombines TRBV2 with TRBJ2-7; 9 bases fit TRBD2. The CDR3 runs 15 residues. After removal of 6 bases from V and 2 bases from J, the junction contained 8 bases not matched to a gene. CDR1 and CDR2 (germline): SNHLY, FYNNEI. CDR3 in amino acids: CASSEELAGAYEQYF. CDR3 DNA sequence: TGTGCCAGCAGCGAGGAACTAGCGGGTGCCTACGAGCAGTACTTC.

This chain connects TRBV27 to TRBJ1-1; no definite D call. CDR1 and CDR2 (germline): MNHEY, SMNVEV (reference sequence). Trimming removed 2 bases from V and 8 bases from J, with 18 bases in between. The CDR3 covers 15 residues. The DNA for the CDR3 is TGTGCCAGCAGTTTACGGTGGGGTGGGTTGAAAGAAGCTTTCTTT. Translated: CASSLRWGGLKEAFF.

This rearrangement joins TRBV9 to TRBJ2-5; 7 nucleotides match TRBD1. Trimming cost V 4 bases and J 3 bases; bases outside gene matches: 6. Germline V gene sequence: CDR1 SGDLS, CDR2 YYNGEE. The CDR3 extends over 14 amino acids. The CDR3 loop is CASSPPQGEETQYF. DNA for the CDR3: TGTGCCAGCAGCCCCCCCCAGGGGGAAGAGACCCAGTACTTC.

This rearrangement joins TRBV14 to TRBJ2-3; 8 bases match TRBD2. Germline loops: CDR1 SGHDN, CDR2 FVKESK. This CDR3 region has 14 residues. V was clipped by 6 bases and J by 5 bases; unmatched bases: 7. The CDR3 loop is CASRSAGGGDTQYF. For the CDR3, the DNA is TGTGCCAGCAGGTCGGCGGGAGGTGGAGATACGCAGTATTTT.

V and J are TRBV11-3 and TRBJ2-7; 8 bases line up with TRBD1. CDR3 length: 14 amino acids. CDR1 and CDR2 (germline): SGHNT, YENEEA. The junction had 8 bases not matched to a gene; V was cut back by 5 bases and J by 5 bases. The chain's CDR3 is CASSDGTGKDEQYF. As DNA, the CDR3 is TGTGCCAGCAGCGACGGGACAGGAAAAGACGAGCAGTACTTC. Full variable domain (rest looked up from reference TRBV11-3 and TRBJ2-7): EAGVVQSPRYKIIEKKQPVAFWCNPISGHNTLYWYLQNLGQGPELLIRYENEEAVDDSQLPKDRFSAERLKGVDSTLKIQPAELGDSAVYLCASSDGTGKDEQYFGPGTRLTVT.

The CDR3 loop is CASIPPSGTSKYEQYF. Written as DNA, the CDR3 is TGTGCCAGCATCCCCCCCAGCGGGACTAGCAAGTACGAGCAGTACTTC. The chain joins TRBV7-9 to TRBJ2-7, with 9 bases identical to TRBD2. Losses at the gene ends were 7 bases for V and 4 bases for J; bases not matched to a gene: 14. The CDR3 length is 16 residues. CDR1 and CDR2 from the germline V gene are SEHNR and FQNEAQ (reference sequence). The full variable domain, its missing parts supplied by reference TRBV7-9 and TRBJ2-7, is DTGVSQNPRHKITKRGQNVTFRCDPISEHNRLYWYRQTLGQGPEFLTYFQNEAQLEKSRLLSDRFSAERPKGSFSTLEIQRTEQGDSAMYLCASIPPSGTSKYEQYFGPGTRLTVT.

This clone was counted once. The V call is TRBV4-1, the J call TRBJ1-6, with TRBD1 matching 9 bases. The CDR3 has 15 amino acids. With 1 base clipped from V and 10 bases from J, the junction kept 5 bases outside the gene matches. Germline-derived CDR1 and CDR2 are MGHRA and YSYEKL. CDR3 sequence (DNA): TGCGCCAGCAGCCAAGGAGCGGGGACAGGGTCACCCCTCCACTTT. Protein product: CASSQGAGTGSPLHF.